This TCR beta chain is from a study of blood T cell repertoires in COVID-19. Method: immunoSEQ multiplex PCR; TCRdb's copy keeps in-frame clones and lacks some. Among approximately 92,000 clones listed, around 83% were seen once. Trimming took 6 bases from V and 4 from J; bases not matched to a gene: 10. CDR1 KGHSH and CDR2 LQKENI come from the germline V gene. This CDR3 has 16 residues. Input material: peripheral blood. The receptor's source is a man aged 70-80 years with active or convalescent COVID-19. V is TRBV18 and J is TRBJ2-2; 8 bases line up with TRBD1. The CDR3 sequence is CASSPSAGGVTGELFF. The CDR3 DNA follows: TGTGCCAGCTCCCCCTCCGCAGGGGGCGTCACCGGGGAGCTGTTTTTT.